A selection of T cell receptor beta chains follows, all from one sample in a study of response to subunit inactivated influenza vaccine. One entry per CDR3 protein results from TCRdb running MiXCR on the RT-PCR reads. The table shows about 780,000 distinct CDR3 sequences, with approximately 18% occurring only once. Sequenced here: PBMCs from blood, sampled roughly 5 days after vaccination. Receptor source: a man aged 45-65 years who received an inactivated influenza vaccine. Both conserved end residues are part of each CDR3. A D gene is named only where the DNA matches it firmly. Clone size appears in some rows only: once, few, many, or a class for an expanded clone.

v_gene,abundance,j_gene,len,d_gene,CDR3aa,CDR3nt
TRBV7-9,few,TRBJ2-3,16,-,CASTRPERDSTDTQYF,TGTGCCAGCACCAGACCCGAAAGAGATAGCACAGATACGCAGTATTTT
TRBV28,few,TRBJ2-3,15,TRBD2,CASPPLAGSTDTQYF,TGTGCCAGCCCTCCTCTAGCGGGGTCCACAGATACGCAGTATTTT
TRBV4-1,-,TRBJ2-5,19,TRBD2,CASSPRTSGGVGYQETQYF,TGCGCCAGCAGCCCGAGGACTAGCGGGGGTGTTGGATACCAAGAGACCCAGTACTTC
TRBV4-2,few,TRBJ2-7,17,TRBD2,CASSQGSSSGRSYEQYF,TGTGCCAGCAGCCAAGGGTCTTCTAGCGGCCGCTCCTACGAGCAGTACTTC
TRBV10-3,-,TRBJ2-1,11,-,CAISVSDEQFF,TGTGCCATCAGTGTAAGTGATGAGCAGTTCTTC
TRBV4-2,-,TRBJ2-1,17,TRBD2,CASSPLRTSGSDDEQFF,TGTGCCAGCAGCCCCCTACGGACTAGCGGGAGCGACGATGAGCAGTTCTTC
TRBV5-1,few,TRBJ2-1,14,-,CASSLGSTKGEQFF,TGCGCCAGCAGCTTGGGTTCTACCAAAGGGGAGCAGTTCTTC
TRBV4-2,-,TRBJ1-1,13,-,CASSQDFPLAAFF,TGTGCCAGCAGCCAAGATTTCCCCCTTGCAGCTTTCTTT
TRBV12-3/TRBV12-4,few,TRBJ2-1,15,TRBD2,CASSLGLGVRNEQFF,TGTGCCAGCAGTCTCGGACTAGGTGTTCGTAATGAGCAGTTCTTC
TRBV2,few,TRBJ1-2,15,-,CASSPLQDSNYGYTF,TGTGCCAGCAGTCCCTTACAGGATTCTAACTATGGCTACACCTTC
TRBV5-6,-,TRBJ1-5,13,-,CASSVRSNQPQHF,TGTGCCAGCAGCGTCAGAAGCAATCAGCCCCAGCATTTT
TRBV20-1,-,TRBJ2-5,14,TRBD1,CSAQATGGAETQYF,TGCAGTGCACAAGCGACAGGGGGGGCAGAGACCCAGTACTTC
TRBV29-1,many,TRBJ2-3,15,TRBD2,CSVAPGTTGTDTQYF,TGCAGCGTTGCCCCCGGGACTACCGGCACAGATACGCAGTATTTT
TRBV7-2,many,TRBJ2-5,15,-,CASSLALSKGETQYF,TGTGCCAGCAGCTTAGCGCTTAGTAAGGGTGAGACCCAGTACTTC
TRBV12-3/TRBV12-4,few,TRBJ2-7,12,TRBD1,CASGRQGGEQYF,TGTGCCAGCGGCAGACAGGGGGGCGAGCAGTACTTC
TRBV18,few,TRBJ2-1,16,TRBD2,CASSPLGAGVRNEQFF,TGTGCCAGCTCACCCTTAGGGGCGGGAGTTCGGAATGAGCAGTTCTTC
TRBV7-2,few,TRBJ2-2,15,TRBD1,CASIRPGQGVGELFF,TGTGCCAGCATCAGACCGGGACAGGGGGTCGGGGAGCTGTTTTTT
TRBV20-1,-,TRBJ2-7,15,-,CSARDHWTNSYEQYF,TGCAGTGCTAGAGATCACTGGACTAACTCCTACGAGCAGTACTTC
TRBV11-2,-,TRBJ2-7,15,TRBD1,CASSSRTGSSYEQYF,TGTGCCAGCAGCTCAAGGACAGGGAGCTCCTACGAGCAGTACTTC
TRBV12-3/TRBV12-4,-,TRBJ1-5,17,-,CASSPDAGPYSNQPQHF,TGTGCCAGCAGCCCCGACGCAGGCCCTTATAGCAATCAGCCCCAGCATTTT
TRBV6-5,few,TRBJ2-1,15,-,CASSSERAPRDEQFF,TGTGCCAGCAGTTCCGAGCGGGCCCCGAGGGATGAGCAGTTCTTC
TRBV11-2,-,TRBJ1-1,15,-,CASSLDGGRSPEAFF,TGTGCCAGCAGCTTAGATGGGGGGCGCAGCCCTGAAGCTTTCTTT
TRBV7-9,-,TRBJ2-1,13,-,CASRGLLYNEQFF,TGTGCCAGCAGAGGACTCCTCTACAATGAGCAGTTCTTC
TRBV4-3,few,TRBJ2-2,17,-,CASSLEGAAVNTGELFF,TGCGCCAGCAGCTTGGAAGGGGCTGCGGTTAACACCGGGGAGCTGTTTTTT
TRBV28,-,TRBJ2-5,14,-,CASSSGGQGGTQYF,TGTGCCAGCAGTTCCGGGGGGCAGGGAGGGACCCAGTACTTC
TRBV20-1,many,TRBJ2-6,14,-,CSARLGTGANVLTF,TGCAGTGCTAGATTAGGGACCGGGGCCAACGTCCTGACTTTC
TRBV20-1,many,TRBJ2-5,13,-,CSARGQGRETQYF,TGCAGTGCTAGGGGGCAGGGCAGAGAGACCCAGTACTTC
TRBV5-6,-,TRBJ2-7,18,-,CASTQLGGEGIRGYEQYF,TGTGCCAGCACCCAGCTTGGTGGTGAGGGGATTCGGGGATACGAGCAGTACTTC
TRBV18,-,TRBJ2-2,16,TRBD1,CASSAQTGQGTGELFF,TGTGCCAGCTCAGCGCAGACGGGACAGGGCACCGGGGAGCTGTTTTTT
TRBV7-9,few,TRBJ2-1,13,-,CASSFPRPNEQFF,TGTGCCAGCAGCTTCCCCCGTCCTAATGAGCAGTTCTTC